This is a list of T cell receptor beta chains from one sample in a study of vaccination effects on CD4 cells after COVID-19. Clones were sequenced by immunoSEQ multiplex PCR, and TCRdb holds only the in-frame ones, with some missing. The sample records some 47,000 clones, just over 70% being singletons. For these TCRs, the target antigens are not known. This specimen consisted of CD4+ T cells from PBMCs cultured without peptide, obtained after COVID-19 vaccination. The receptors derive from a human donor who received a COVID-19 vaccine. Each CDR3 is given with its conserved first and last residue. D genes are given only for firm matches. Size is stated for part of the rows, as once, few or many counts, or as a class when the clone is expanded.

d_call	clone_size	j_call	v_call	cdr3_nt	cdr3_aa
-	-	TRBJ2-1	TRBV15	TGTGCCACCAGCTTTCGGACTGGATGGAATGAGCAGTTCTTC	CATSFRTGWNEQFF
TRBD2	once	TRBJ2-5	TRBV10-3	TGTGCCATCAGCGCGAGCGGGAGGGCCATCGAGACCCAGTACTTC	CAISASGRAIETQYF
-	-	TRBJ2-3	TRBV5-4	TGTGCCAGCAGCACAGCTAGCACAGATACGCAGTATTTT	CASSTASTDTQYF
-	-	TRBJ1-3	TRBV2	TGTGCCAGCAGAATAGATGGAGGAAACACCATATATTTT	CASRIDGGNTIYF
-	-	TRBJ2-3	TRBV2	TGTGCCAGCGGGGGCGCCGGGCCGGCCGCTAATACGCAGTATTTT	CASGGAGPAANTQYF
-	-	TRBJ2-1	TRBV29-1	TGCAGCGTTGAAGCCCCCCTACAGGGCGATGAGCAGTTCTTC	CSVEAPLQGDEQFF
-	-	TRBJ1-3	TRBV6-2/TRBV6-3	TGTGCCAGCAGTCCGGGAGGGTTCTCTGGAAACACCATATATTTT	CASSPGGFSGNTIYF
-	-	TRBJ2-3	TRBV12-3/TRBV12-4	TGTGCCAGCAGGCGGGACTCGCCAGATACGCAGTATTTT	CASRRDSPDTQYF
-	-	TRBJ1-5	TRBV2	TGTGCCAGCAGTGACCAGAATCAGCCCCAGCATTTT	CASSDQNQPQHF
-	-	TRBJ1-1	TRBV5-4	TGTGCCAGCAGGCTCCGCCTGAACACTGAAGCTTTCTTT	CASRLRLNTEAFF
-	-	TRBJ1-1	TRBV19	TGTGCCAGTACCCCGATTCCCCGGGCCTTGAACACTGAAGCTTTCTTT	CASTPIPRALNTEAFF
TRBD2	-	TRBJ2-1	TRBV3-1/TRBV3-2	TGTGCCAGCAGCCAAGAACTAGCGGGGGGGAATGAGCAGTTCTTC	CASSQELAGGNEQFF
-	-	TRBJ1-5	TRBV6-1	TGTGCCAGCAGTGAAGCTGGAAGTGGTCAGCCCCAGCATTTT	CASSEAGSGQPQHF
-	-	TRBJ1-5	TRBV2	TGTGCCAGCGGGGCGGCCAGGGGCAATCAGCCCCAGCATTTT	CASGAARGNQPQHF
-	-	TRBJ1-5	TRBV19	TGTGCCAGTAGTATAATCGGTCAAAATAGCAATCAGCCCCAGCATTTT	CASSIIGQNSNQPQHF
TRBD1	-	TRBJ2-7	TRBV5-4	TGTGCCAGCAGCGGGGGACAGACCCCCTACGAGCAGTACTTC	CASSGGQTPYEQYF
TRBD1	-	TRBJ1-2	TRBV6-5	TGTGCCAGCAGTATTACAGGGGGCGGCTACACCTTC	CASSITGGGYTF
TRBD1	-	TRBJ1-1	TRBV10-3	TGTGCCATCAGGGGGACAGGGAACAATCGGGGGAACACTGAAGCTTTCTTT	CAIRGTGNNRGNTEAFF
TRBD2	-	TRBJ2-7	TRBV24-1	TGTGCCACCAGTGCAAGCTGGCGGGGGATCGAGCAGTACTTC	CATSASWRGIEQYF
-	-	TRBJ2-2	TRBV12-3/TRBV12-4	TGTGCCAGCAGTTTCGGTCGCACCGGGGAGCTGTTTTTT	CASSFGRTGELFF
-	-	TRBJ2-7	TRBV7-2	TGTGCCAGCAGCCTACTCGGGGGCTACGAGCAGTACTTC	CASSLLGGYEQYF
-	-	TRBJ2-6	TRBV21-1	TGTGCCAGCAGCGCTCCCTCCCACTCTGGGGCCAACGTCCTGACTTTC	CASSAPSHSGANVLTF
-	-	TRBJ2-5	TRBV4-1	TGCGCCAGCAGCCAAAGGGGACCCCAAGAGACCCAGTACTTC	CASSQRGPQETQYF
TRBD1	-	TRBJ1-1	TRBV5-1	TGCGCCAGCAGCTCCCAGCCGGGACAGGGGCGCAGCACTGAAGCTTTCTTT	CASSSQPGQGRSTEAFF
-	-	TRBJ2-1	TRBV13	TGTGCCAGCAGCTTAAGTGGCGGAGGGGTTCGTCAGTTCTTC	CASSLSGGGVRQFF
-	-	TRBJ1-5	TRBV6-1	TGTGCCAGCAGTGAATCGGGGGGCCGTCAGCCCCAGCATTTT	CASSESGGRQPQHF
TRBD2	-	TRBJ2-7	TRBV18	TGTGCCAGCTCACCAACGGTCCTAGCGGGAGATCGCTGGCAGTACTTC	CASSPTVLAGDRWQYF
-	few	TRBJ1-3	TRBV11-2	TGTGCCAGCAGCTTAGGTGGGACATCACCTGGAAACACCATATATTTT	CASSLGGTSPGNTIYF
-	-	TRBJ1-1	TRBV5-4	TGTGCCAGCAGCTTGGGTGGGGGTAGGGACACTGAAGCTTTCTTT	CASSLGGGRDTEAFF
-	-	TRBJ2-5	TRBV24-1	TGTGCCACCAGTGATCCGGGCGGAGGGCCAGAGACCCAGTACTTC	CATSDPGGGPETQYF
-	-	TRBJ2-5	TRBV11-2	TGTGCCAGCAGCTCCGGGGGAGAGACCCAGTACTTC	CASSSGGETQYF
TRBD2	-	TRBJ2-1	TRBV4-1	TGCGCCAGCAGCCAACTAAGCGGGAGGGCCAAAAATGAGCAGTTCTTC	CASSQLSGRAKNEQFF
-	once	TRBJ2-7	TRBV4-1	TGCGCCAGCAGCCAAGAAGAGGGAGGGGGGGCCTACGAGCAGTACTTC	CASSQEEGGGAYEQYF
-	once	TRBJ1-1	TRBV2	TGTGCCAGCATCCGGGATTGGAACACTGAAGCTTTCTTT	CASIRDWNTEAFF
TRBD2	-	TRBJ2-1	TRBV5-1	TGCGCCAGCAGCTTGCCTAGCGGGGGGGCCGGTGAGCAGTTCTTC	CASSLPSGGAGEQFF
-	few	TRBJ1-6	TRBV11-2	TGTGCCAGCAGCTTAGGTGGTCCTTCGCGGTCACCCCTCCACTTT	CASSLGGPSRSPLHF
-	-	TRBJ2-2	TRBV11-2	TGTGCCAGCAGCGCGAGCGGGTGGTACACCGGGGAGCTGTTTTTT	CASSASGWYTGELFF
TRBD1	-	TRBJ1-5	TRBV18	TGTGCCAGCTCACCCAACTCGGACAGGGGGAATAGCAATCAGCCCCAGCATTTT	CASSPNSDRGNSNQPQHF
TRBD2	-	TRBJ2-1	TRBV6-5	TGTGCCAGCAGCTCCGGGACTAGCGTCAATGAGCAGTTCTTC	CASSSGTSVNEQFF
TRBD1	-	TRBJ2-7	TRBV19	TGTGCCATAAATCGCCGGGACAGGGAGGGCTACGAGCAGTACTTC	CAINRRDREGYEQYF
-	-	TRBJ2-7	TRBV2	TGTGCCAGCAGCTTTGGGGGCGGGATGGGCGAGCAGTACTTC	CASSFGGGMGEQYF
-	-	TRBJ1-6	TRBV25-1	TGTGCCAGCAGTGAATCTAGCAGGAATAATTCACCCCTCCACTTT	CASSESSRNNSPLHF
-	-	TRBJ1-2	TRBV5-5	TGTGCCAGCAACCTGGTGGGGAATGACTATGGCTACACCTTC	CASNLVGNDYGYTF
TRBD1	once	TRBJ1-2	TRBV29-1	TGCAGCGTTGAAGGCAGGGACAGGGACTATGGCTACACCTTC	CSVEGRDRDYGYTF
TRBD1	once	TRBJ1-1	TRBV7-9	TGTGCCAGCAGCCGCCGGACAGGGGGCAAAGCTTTCTTT	CASSRRTGGKAFF
TRBD1	-	TRBJ2-1	TRBV6-5	TGTGCCAGCAGTCGACAGGGAAGTGACAATGAGCAGTTCTTC	CASSRQGSDNEQFF
TRBD2	few	TRBJ2-1	TRBV6-1	TGTGCCAGCAGTGAAGTAGCGGGAGGGATTTACAATGAGCAGTTCTTC	CASSEVAGGIYNEQFF
-	-	TRBJ2-7	TRBV3-1/TRBV3-2	TGTGCCAGCAGCCAAACGGCAGGGCGAATCTACGAGCAGTACTTC	CASSQTAGRIYEQYF
-	few	TRBJ2-3	TRBV14	TGTGCCAGCAGCCAAGGGGATACGCAGTATTTT	CASSQGDTQYF
-	once	TRBJ2-2	TRBV5-1	TGCGCCAGCAGCTCCAGGGGCGGGGGGGAGCTGTTTTTT	CASSSRGGGELFF
-	-	TRBJ2-1	TRBV7-9	TGTGCCAGCAGTATAAGGGCCGCGGCAATCCTCTTC	CASSIRAAAILF
TRBD2	-	TRBJ2-1	TRBV3-1/TRBV3-2	TGTGCCAGCAGCCAAGACCCTAGGGGTAGTAGCGGGAGTCCCAATGAGCAGTTCTTC	CASSQDPRGSSGSPNEQFF
-	-	TRBJ2-1	TRBV5-1	TGCGCCAGCAGCTTGGCAGGGGTGGGCAATGAGCAGTTCTTC	CASSLAGVGNEQFF
-	few	TRBJ1-5	TRBV5-1	TGCGCCAGCAGCTTGGCGGGGTCTTTTAGCAATCAGCCCCAGCATTTT	CASSLAGSFSNQPQHF
-	-	TRBJ1-1	TRBV24-1	TGTGCCACCATTGTCACACAGGGTGGTGAGGAAGCTTTCTTT	CATIVTQGGEEAFF
-	-	TRBJ1-2	TRBV29-1	TGCAGCGTTCCAGAGGGTTTTTATGGCTACACCTTC	CSVPEGFYGYTF
-	few	TRBJ1-1	TRBV5-1	TGCGCCAGCAGCTTGCATGATGGGCTTGAAGCTTTCTTT	CASSLHDGLEAFF
-	-	TRBJ2-7	TRBV4-1	TGCGCCAGCAGCCAAGAGGCGGGACAAGTCTCCTACGAGCAGTACTTC	CASSQEAGQVSYEQYF
-	-	TRBJ1-6	TRBV12-5	TGTGCTAGTGGCTCCGGGCCTAATTCACCCCTCCACTTT	CASGSGPNSPLHF
-	-	TRBJ1-6	TRBV20-1	TGCAGTGCTAGTTTAAGTGGTACCCTCCACTTT	CSASLSGTLHF